These 6 T cell receptor beta chains were sequenced from one sample in a study of metastatic and nonmetastatic thyroid tumors. No treatment of any kind had been given to any patient before thyroid surgery. TCRdb reanalyzed the PCR reads via MiXCR. The table has 4,000 to 5,500 clones, roughly 20% seen once. Sequencing was carried out using tumor tissue. These TCRs come from a male donor with papillary thyroid cancer or a benign thyroid nodule (not recorded which). Some clones in this sample may be carry-over from other donors' samples.

The genes are TRBV6-1 and TRBJ1-4, with D tentatively TRBD1 (6 bases). This CDR3 comprises 14 residues. Per germline, CDR1 MNHNS and CDR2 SASEGT. V dropped 6 bases and J dropped 7 bases, with 15 bases sitting between them. This CDR3 is CASSEGGSGEKLFF. The DNA of the CDR3 is TGTGCCAGCAGCGAGGGGGGGTCGGGTGAAAAACTGTTTTTT.

The chain is built from TRBV4-3 and TRBJ2-3; D unclear. The CDR3 spans 16 residues. Deletions cut 0 bases from V and 1 base from J, with 11 bases between. CDR1 and CDR2 (germline): LGHNA, YSLEER. CDR3 amino acids: CASSQDPQAGTDTQYF. In nucleotides, the CDR3 is TGCGCCAGCAGCCAAGATCCGCAGGCCGGCACAGATACGCAGTATTTT.

The table lists this clone with a few counts. The CDR3 sequence is CSVFGGYEQYF. CDR3 DNA: TGCAGCGTTTTTGGGGGATACGAGCAGTACTTC. V and J are TRBV29-1 and TRBJ2-7; TRBD1 or TRBD2 may be the D gene (5 bases each). The length of the CDR3 is 11 residues. Trimming took 5 bases from V and 4 from J, leaving 9 bases between them. Germline V CDR1 and CDR2: SQVTM, ANQGSEA.

This clone was counted between two and nine times. CDR3 in amino acids: CASSFTSGSTGELFF. CDR3 bases: TGTGCCAGCAGCTTTACTAGCGGGAGCACCGGGGAGCTGTTTTTT. The chain joins TRBV28 to TRBJ2-2, with 11 bases matching TRBD2. The V segment lost 6 bases and the J segment 4 bases; nucleotides outside the gene matches: 4. The length of the CDR3 is 15 residues. Germline CDR1 and CDR2: MDHEN and SYDVKM.

By sample fraction, this clone is medium-sized. The genes are TRBV20-1 and TRBJ2-7; 8 nucleotides line up with TRBD1. This CDR3 has 15 amino acids. J lost 3 bases, V lost 0 bases, and 7 bases had no gene match. The germline V gene has CDR1 DFQATT and CDR2 SNEGSKA (reference sequence). The CDR3 nucleotides read TGCAGTGCTAGAGATCGGAGACAGGGGCTCTACGAGCAGTACTTC. It translates to CSARDRRQGLYEQYF.

By share, this clone ranks as medium-sized. The chain employs TRBV20-1 and TRBJ1-1; perhaps TRBD1 as D (5 bases). The CDR3 is 14 residues long. V lost 0 bases and J lost 4, with 12 bases in between. Per the germline V gene, CDR1 is DFQATT and CDR2 is SNEGSKA (reference sequence). In nucleotides, the CDR3 is TGCAGTGCTAGAGATGGTGGGGGAGGCACTGAAGCTTTCTTT. Protein product: CSARDGGGGTEAFF.